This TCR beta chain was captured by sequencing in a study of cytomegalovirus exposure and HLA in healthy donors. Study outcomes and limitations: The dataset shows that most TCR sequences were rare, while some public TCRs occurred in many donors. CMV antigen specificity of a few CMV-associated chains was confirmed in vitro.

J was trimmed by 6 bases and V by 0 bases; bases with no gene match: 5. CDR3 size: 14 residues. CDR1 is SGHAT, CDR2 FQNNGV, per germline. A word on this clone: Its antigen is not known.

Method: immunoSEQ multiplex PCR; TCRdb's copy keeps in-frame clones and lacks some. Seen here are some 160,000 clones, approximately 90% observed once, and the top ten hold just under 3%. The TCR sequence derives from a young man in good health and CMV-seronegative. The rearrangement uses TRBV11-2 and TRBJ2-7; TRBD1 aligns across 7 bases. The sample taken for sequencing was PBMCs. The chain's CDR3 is CASSLDITGVEQYV. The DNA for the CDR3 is TGTGCCAGCAGCTTAGATATAACAGGGGTCGAGCAGTACGTC.